The present entry profiles one TCR beta chain with its context. Its target antigen remains unknown. No much larger clone exists at a distance of one base, and base qualities are not known. From the cysteine through the phenylalanine, the CDR3 covers 13 amino acids. The read is trimmed to its CDR3 DNA, 39 bases read in frame from base 1. Trimming removed 3 bases from V and 8 bases from J, leaving 10 bases between the germline ends. For CDR1 and CDR2, the germline V gene lists SGHTA and FQGTGA. In the prospective study, participants were about 18 to 95 years old, resided in about two dozen geographic areas of the United States, and were enrolled through a virtual design. Cohort assignment in the prospective study relied on participant-reported clinical history from a screening survey and a study questionnaire. In the prospective study, mobile phlebotomists collected whole blood, serum and a nasopharyngeal or oropharyngeal swab from each participant. Participants in the prospective study had the option to provide additional blood draws and questionnaires over a roughly two-month period. Prospective study blood samples were shipped either frozen or at room temperature before DNA extraction.

The source of the sample is a study of blood T cell repertoires in COVID-19 (TCRdb year 2020). As for the study more broadly: Samples covering the acute and convalescent phases of COVID-19 were provided by collaborators in the United States, Italy and Spain. Samples came from the ongoing ImmuneRACE study (first 160 participants) plus 1,254 subjects from 6 global collaborators. The material from the prospective study consisted of cDNA or gDNA derived from T cells, B-cell-depleted T cells, or PBMCs. Where available, HLA class I and class II types were taken from metadata supplied by the sample provider and were not determined by assay-based typing. The repertoires were made available in a free public database intended to serve as a resource for research on the immune response to SARS-CoV-2. Subjects who had been exposed to COVID-19, were actively infected with it, or had recovered from it provided the deeply sampled blood TCRbeta repertoires that made up the dataset. The sample metadata nearly always contained a de-identified subject ID, COVID-19 status, age in years and sex. Overall results and qualifications from the work: How much clinical and demographic metadata was included differed by source and by participant, and the metadata was provided uncurated.

TCRbeta CDR3 regions were amplified from genomic DNA using the immunoSEQ Assay, a bias-controlled multiplex PCR. For the original study's pipeline: The number of nucleated cells in each sample was estimated by amplification of reference gene primers within the assay. Sequence reads were collapsed and filtered to measure the absolute abundance of every unique TCRbeta CDR3 rearrangement. For each sample, productive Simpson clonality was calculated by taking the square root of Simpson's diversity index across productive rearrangements. Held by TCRdb, this immuneACCESS table contains in-frame sequences only and omits some clones. Under half of the omission traces to an unresolved V gene where checked; the cause of the rest is unknown. The V and J calls and clone size come from that table; D and trimming were worked out from the DNA. Within this sample are around 250,000 clones, with about 91% of them counted one time only. 1.2% of the sample is held by the ten biggest clonotypes.

Material for sequencing was PBMCs or T cells enriched from blood (not recorded which). The sequence links TRBV7-3 to TRBJ1-4, and possibly TRBD1, on 6 matching bases. This clonotype was sampled from a human donor in a cohort exposed to, infected with or recovered from COVID-19 (not recorded which). The donor label of this sample is uncertain. The CDR3 reads as follows: CASSLKRGEKLFF. Read as DNA, the sequence is TGTGCCAGCAGCTTGAAGAGGGGGGAAAAACTGTTTTTT.